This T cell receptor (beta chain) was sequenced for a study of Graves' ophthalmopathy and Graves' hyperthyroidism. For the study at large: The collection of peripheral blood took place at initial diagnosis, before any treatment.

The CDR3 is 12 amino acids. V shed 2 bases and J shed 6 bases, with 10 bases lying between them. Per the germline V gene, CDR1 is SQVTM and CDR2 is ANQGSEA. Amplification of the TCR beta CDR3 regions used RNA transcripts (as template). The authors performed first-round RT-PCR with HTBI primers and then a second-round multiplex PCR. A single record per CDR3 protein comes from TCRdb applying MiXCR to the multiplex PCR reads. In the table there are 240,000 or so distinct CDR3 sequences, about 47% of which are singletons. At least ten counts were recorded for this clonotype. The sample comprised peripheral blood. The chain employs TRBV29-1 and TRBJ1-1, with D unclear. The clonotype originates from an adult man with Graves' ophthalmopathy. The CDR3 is CSVETVTAEAFF. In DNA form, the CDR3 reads TGCAGCGTTGAAACAGTCACCGCTGAAGCTTTCTTT.